This T cell receptor beta chain comes out of a study of T cells in Graves' hyperthyroidism and ophthalmopathy. RNA transcripts served as the template for amplifying TCR beta CDR3 regions. The HTBI set primed first-round TCR CDR3 RT-PCR. TCRdb ran MiXCR on the multiplex PCR reads and lists one entry per CDR3 protein. Of over 350,000 distinct CDR3 sequences in the sample, 14% to 15% are singletons; the top ten hold under 15%. V lost 5 bases and J 3 bases, leaving 23 bases between the germline ends. From germline, CDR1 is MNHNS and CDR2 SASEGT. This CDR3 comprises 18 residues. The cohort's ophthalmopathy patients, a group with duration under 3 months, had a Clinical Activity Score of at least 3 and a NOSPECS grade of at least 4.

The receptor was isolated from a man in his late teens or twenties with Graves' ophthalmopathy. Sequenced material: blood. The rearrangement joins TRBV6-1 to TRBJ2-1; possible D gene TRBD1, 5 bases. CDR3 sequence reads: CASSLGPMVPPIYNEQFF. The CDR3 nucleotides read TGTGCCAGCAGTTTGGGGCCTATGGTTCCTCCCATCTACAATGAGCAGTTCTTC.